The 32 T cell receptor beta chains in this list originate from one sample, sequenced in a study of blood T cell repertoires in COVID-19. Clones were sequenced by immunoSEQ multiplex PCR, and TCRdb holds only the in-frame ones, with some missing. The table shows fewer than 350,000 clones, with approximately 90% occurring only once. The specimen sequenced was peripheral blood. These receptor sequences come from a man aged 30 to 45 with COVID-19, enrolled during active disease.

A single count supports this clone. This chain joins TRBV24-1 and TRBJ2-5; D possibly corresponds to TRBD2 (6 bases). Trimming removed 5 bases from V and 0 bases from J, with 6 bases in between. The V gene's germline CDR1 is KGHDR and CDR2 SFDVKD. The CDR3 has 13 residues. For the CDR3, the DNA is TGTGCCACCAGTGCTAGCGACCAAGAGACCCAGTACTTC. This sequence encodes CATSASDQETQYF.

This sequence joins TRBV28 and TRBJ1-2, with 9 bases lining up with TRBD1. This CDR3 is built from 15 residues. The trim removed 8 bases at V and 7 bases at J, leaving 14 bases unmatched. CDR1 and CDR2 (germline): MDHEN, SYDVKM. The CDR3 protein is CASYLSGQGFGGYTF. The CDR3 coding sequence is TGTGCCAGCTACCTCTCGGGACAGGGCTTCGGTGGCTACACCTTC.

The J gene is TRBJ2-6, the V gene TRBV21-1; the DNA was not compared with TRBD1, the D call given in the table. TRBV21-1 is an annotated pseudogene. This CDR3 comprises 20 residues. This CDR3 is CATSGTGGRKSHSGANVLTF. The CDR3 DNA reads TGTGCCACCTCCGGGACAGGGGGCCGGAAATCCCACTCTGGGGCCAACGTCCTGACTTTC.

The chain is built from TRBV7-2 and TRBJ1-5, with D tentatively TRBD1 (6 bases). V dropped 5 bases and J dropped 1 base, with 9 bases sitting between them. The V gene's germline CDR1 is SGHTA and CDR2 FQGNSA. The CDR3 is made up of 14 amino acids. CDR3 region: CASSTTGSNQPQHF. The CDR3 nucleotides are TGTGCCAGCAGCACCACAGGGAGCAATCAGCCCCAGCATTTT.

The chain uses TRBV6-5 and TRBJ2-7; 9 bases match TRBD2. V lost 0 bases to trimming and J lost 4 bases; unmatched junction nucleotides: 4. Looked up from germline, CDR1 is MNHEY and CDR2 is SVGAGI. The CDR3 totals 15 residues. CDR3 DNA sequence: TGTGCCAGCAGTTACTCGGCTAGCGGGGATTACGAGCAGTACTTC. As protein: CASSYSASGDYEQYF.

The CDR3 here is CASSPGINYNEQFF. The CDR3 DNA sequence: TGTGCCAGCAGCCCAGGGATTAACTACAATGAGCAGTTCTTC. The chain uses TRBV11-3 and TRBJ2-1; D is perhaps TRBD1 (5 bases). Germline V gene sequence: CDR1 SGHNT, CDR2 YENEEA. This CDR3 has 14 amino acids. V gave up 5 bases and J gave up 3 bases, with 11 bases separating them.

The rearrangement links TRBV24-1 to TRBJ1-5, with 9 bases matching TRBD1. CDR1 is KGHDR and CDR2 is SFDVKD in the germline V gene. CDR3 length equals 20 residues. With 4 bases clipped from V and 4 bases from J, the junction kept 19 bases outside the gene matches. The CDR3 coding sequence is TGTGCCACCAGTGACTCGGATAACCCCGGGACAGGGCGGGAAAATCAGCCCCAGCATTTT. This translates into CATSDSDNPGTGRENQPQHF.

The chain employs TRBV9 and TRBJ1-1; D perhaps matches TRBD1 (5 bases). This CDR3 region has 15 residues. The germline V gene encodes CDR1 SGDLS and CDR2 YYNGEE. Trimming took off 3 bases at V and 0 bases at J, with 12 bases between the two ends. The CDR3: CASSASDSMNTEAFF. The CDR3 DNA is TGTGCCAGCAGCGCCTCAGACAGTATGAACACTGAAGCTTTCTTT.

The chain carries TRBV28 and TRBJ2-5; TRBD2 agrees at 8 bases. Per the germline V gene, CDR1 is MDHEN and CDR2 is SYDVKM. V was clipped by 8 bases and J by 5 bases; unmatched bases: 10. The CDR3 consists of 14 residues. CDR3 sequence (DNA): TGTGCCAGCGGAACGGGAGGGCCGGGGGAGACCCAGTACTTC. It is translated as CASGTGGPGETQYF.

This clone was observed a few times. The V gene is TRBV6-5, the J gene TRBJ1-1; no definite D call. The CDR3 spans 14 residues. The germline V gene encodes CDR1 MNHEY and CDR2 SVGAGI. With 6 bases removed from V and 3 bases from J, the gap between germline ends came to 14 bases. The DNA for the CDR3 is TGTGCCAGCAGCGCCTCACCCGGGGACACTGAAGCTTTCTTT. This gives the protein CASSASPGDTEAFF.

The sample holds a few counts of this clone. The chain uses TRBV5-4 and TRBJ2-3; D is unresolved. The V gene lost 4 bases and the J gene lost 6 bases, with 9 bases spanning the gap. This CDR3 is built from 12 residues. Per germline, CDR1 SGHNT and CDR2 YYREEE (reference sequence). CDR3 bases: TGTGCCAGCAGCCCCATCGCGGATACGCAGTATTTT. Translated: CASSPIADTQYF. Full variable domain (outside the CDR3, taken from reference TRBV5-4 and TRBJ2-3): ETGVTQSPTHLIKTRGQQVTLRCSSQSGHNTVSWYQQALGQGPQFIFQYYREEENGRGNFPPRFSGLQFPNYSSELNVNALELDDSALYLCASSPIADTQYFGPGTRLTVL.

The rearrangement joins TRBV7-9 to TRBJ1-1, with 10 bases matching TRBD1. V lost 5 bases to trimming and J lost 5 bases; unmatched junction nucleotides: 5. The length of the CDR3 is 14 residues. The germline V gene has CDR1 SEHNR and CDR2 FQNEAQ (reference sequence). CDR3 protein: CASSPTGGKTEAFF. The DNA of the CDR3 is TGTGCCAGCAGCCCGACAGGGGGCAAAACTGAAGCTTTCTTT.

The chain uses TRBV27 and TRBJ1-4; D is perhaps TRBD1 (5 bases). The germline V gene encodes CDR1 MNHEY and CDR2 SMNVEV (reference sequence). CDR3 length equals 16 residues. V lost 4 bases to trimming and J lost 6 bases, with 18 bases between them. This CDR3 reads CASSSPGGTGHEKLFF. The CDR3 coding sequence is TGTGCCAGCAGTTCCCCGGGAGGGACCGGGCATGAAAAACTGTTTTTT.

The rearrangement links TRBV2 to TRBJ2-3, with a weak D call TRBD2 (5 bases). Deletions cut 6 bases from V and 0 bases from J, with 10 bases between. The CDR3 has 14 residues. Germline V CDR1 and CDR2: SNHLY, FYNNEI. CDR3 region: CASRTDSSTDTQYF. For the CDR3, the DNA is TGTGCCAGCAGGACGGACTCTAGCACAGATACGCAGTATTTT.

The rearrangement joins TRBV6-5 to TRBJ2-7; 8 bases map to TRBD1. The CDR3 runs to 13 residues. J lost 4 bases, V lost 4 bases, and 3 bases had no gene match. Germline CDR1 reads MNHEY; CDR2 reads SVGAGI. CDR3 region: CASSFDRGYEQYF. In DNA form, the CDR3 reads TGTGCCAGCAGTTTCGACAGGGGATACGAGCAGTACTTC.

The chain couples TRBV4-3 to TRBJ2-7; D remains unclear. CDR1 is LGHNA and CDR2 is YSLEER in the germline V gene. The CDR3 is made up of 15 amino acids. V was pared by 0 bases and J by 9 bases, with 18 bases between. The CDR3 DNA reads as TGCGCCAGCAGCCAAGATTCCGGCGGTGAAGCTGGGCAGTACTTC. Translating gives CASSQDSGGEAGQYF.

The chain combines TRBV3-1 (or the pseudogene TRBV3-2) with TRBJ2-7; 13 nucleotides line up with TRBD2. The CDR3 loop spans 16 amino acids. CDR1 and CDR2 (germline): LGHDT, YNNKEL (reference sequence). The J segment lost 6 bases and the V segment lost 3 bases, leaving 8 bases of the junction unmatched. The CDR3 loop reads CASSHHPGTSGTEQYF. CDR3 nucleotide sequence: TGTGCCAGCAGCCATCACCCCGGGACTAGCGGGACCGAGCAGTACTTC.

The chain joins TRBV7-8 to TRBJ2-7; TRBD2 is a possible D gene (7 bases). This CDR3 has 16 residues. V was trimmed by 1 base and J by 1 base, leaving 14 bases between them. The germline gives CDR1 SGHVS, CDR2 FQNEAQ. The CDR3 nucleotides are TGTGCCAGCAGCTTAGGAGGGGGGGGGAGTTCCTACGAGCAGTACTTC. Translating it yields CASSLGGGGSSYEQYF.

This sequence joins TRBV20-1 and TRBJ2-1, with unresolved D. The CDR3 has 10 residues. V dropped 3 bases and J dropped 8 bases, with 5 bases sitting between them. Germline CDR1 and CDR2: DFQATT and SNEGSKA (reference sequence). The CDR3 region is CSARAYEQFF. CDR3 DNA sequence: TGCAGTGCTAGGGCCTATGAGCAGTTCTTC.

V usage is TRBV5-5 and J usage is TRBJ1-4, with D tentatively TRBD1 (5 bases). Trimming took 0 bases from V and 5 from J, leaving 17 bases between them. The CDR3 sequence is 17 residues long. Germline values: CDR1 SGHKS, CDR2 YYEKEE (reference sequence). CDR3 sequence: CASSLEGERRENEKLFF. Here the CDR3 DNA reads TGTGCCAGCAGCTTGGAAGGGGAGCGTCGGGAGAATGAAAAACTGTTTTTT.

The chain recombines TRBV2 with TRBJ1-1; D unresolved. The CDR3 has 13 residues. Germline CDR1 is SNHLY and CDR2 is FYNNEI. Trimming cost V 5 bases and J 5 bases, with 12 bases left between them. The CDR3 loop is CASSPRGDTEAFF. CDR3 in DNA: TGTGCCAGCAGTCCCCGGGGAGATACTGAAGCTTTCTTT.

This chain uses TRBV3-1 (or the pseudogene TRBV3-2) with TRBJ2-3; possible D gene TRBD2, 6 bases. V lost 4 bases and J lost 3, with 23 bases in between. Germline V lookup: CDR1 LGHDT, CDR2 YNNKEL (reference sequence). The CDR3 has 18 residues. The CDR3 sequence is CASSRPPTLGRGTDTQYF. For the CDR3, the DNA is TGTGCCAGCAGCCGCCCTCCCACACTAGGGCGGGGTACAGATACGCAGTATTTT.

This clone was found once. As DNA, the CDR3 is TGTGCCAGCAGTGAAGAGGGGGATCAGCCCCAGCATTTT. It yields the protein CASSEEGDQPQHF. J is TRBJ1-5 and V is TRBV2; D possibly corresponds to TRBD1 (6 bases). This CDR3 has 13 amino acids. Trimming pared 1 base from V and 5 bases from J, leaving 6 bases between. Germline CDR1 reads SNHLY; CDR2 reads FYNNEI.

V is TRBV18 and J is TRBJ1-2, with 8 positions matching TRBD1. J was trimmed by 3 bases and V by 3 bases; bases with no gene match: 12. Per the germline V gene, CDR1 is KGHSH and CDR2 is LQKENI. The CDR3 length is 17 residues. In nucleotides, the CDR3 is TGTGCCAGCTCACCTGGGACAGGAGCAACTAGCTACTATGGCTACACCTTC. This gives the protein CASSPGTGATSYYGYTF. The complete variable domain, with remaining parts taken from reference TRBV18 and TRBJ1-2, reads NAGVMQNPRHLVRRRGQEARLRCSPMKGHSHVYWYRQLPEEGLKFMVYLQKENIIDESGMPKERFSAEFPKEGPSILRIQQVVRGDSAAYFCASSPGTGATSYYGYTFGSGTRLTVV.

J is TRBJ2-2 and V is TRBV24-1, with 10 bases that match TRBD1. Losses at the gene ends were 3 bases for V and 5 bases for J; bases not matched to a gene: 5. The CDR3 is 16 residues long. Germline lookup yields CDR1 KGHDR and CDR2 SFDVKD. CDR3 nucleotides: TGTGCCACCAGTGATCAACGACAGGGGGCGACCGGGGAGCTGTTTTTT. Amino acids: CATSDQRQGATGELFF.

The DNA of the CDR3 is TGTGCCAGCACGCCAGACAGGGGGCGCGGTGGCTACACCTTC. Its protein product is CASTPDRGRGGYTF. This chain links TRBV6-5 with TRBJ1-2, with 10 bases matching TRBD1. V dropped 7 bases and J dropped 7; count of bases not matched to a gene: 9. Germline-derived CDR1 and CDR2 are MNHEY and SVGAGI. The CDR3 runs to 14 residues.

This clone was detected once. The CDR3 nucleotides read TGTGCCAGCAACGACAGGGCTATCTCGGGTGAAGCTTTCTTT. Protein product: CASNDRAISGEAFF. V and J are TRBV7-9 and TRBJ1-1; 7 nucleotides line up with TRBD1. The CDR3 runs to 14 residues. J lost 7 bases, V lost 7 bases, and 12 bases had no gene match. Germline CDR1 SEHNR, CDR2 FQNEAQ (reference sequence).

This chain connects TRBV27 to TRBJ2-7; 8 positions agree with TRBD2. The V gene's germline CDR1 is MNHEY and CDR2 SMNVEV (reference sequence). The CDR3 runs 15 residues. J lost 3 bases, V lost 5 bases, and 9 bases had no gene match. In DNA, the CDR3 is TGTGCCAGCAGTCCCAGCGGGGGAAACCACTACGAGCAGTACTTC. Its protein product is CASSPSGGNHYEQYF.

This clone has a handful of counts. The V call is TRBV19, the J call TRBJ2-7; 7 bases match TRBD1. V dropped 4 bases and J dropped 6; count of bases not matched to a gene: 6. Looked up from germline, CDR1 is LNHDA and CDR2 is SQIVND (reference sequence). This CDR3 has 13 amino acids. The CDR3 coding sequence is TGTGCCAGTAGTACCCCGCAGGGGGTCGAGCAGTACTTC. Translating it yields CASSTPQGVEQYF.

The chain is built from TRBV24-1 and TRBJ2-3; TRBD1 is a possible D gene (6 bases). In germline, CDR1 is KGHDR, CDR2 SFDVKD. Trimming cost V 3 bases and J 0 bases, with 12 bases left between them. The CDR3 spans 16 residues. The CDR3 is CATSDGTIQSTDTQYF. In DNA, the CDR3 is TGTGCCACCAGTGATGGGACAATCCAAAGCACAGATACGCAGTATTTT.

V is TRBV5-1 and J is TRBJ2-3; TRBD1 might be the D (5 bases). Germline V gene sequence: CDR1 SGHRS, CDR2 YFSETQ. V lost 7 bases and J lost 2, with 14 bases in between. The CDR3 totals 14 residues. For the CDR3, the DNA is TGCGCCAGCCGAAGTAGGGGATTCACAGATACGCAGTATTTT. Residues: CASRSRGFTDTQYF. Full variable domain (outside the CDR3, taken from reference TRBV5-1 and TRBJ2-3): KAGVTQTPRYLIKTRGQQVTLSCSPISGHRSVSWYQQTPGQGLQFLFEYFSETQRNKGNFPGRFSGRQFSNSRSEMNVSTLELGDSALYLCASRSRGFTDTQYFGPGTRLTVL.

This sequence joins TRBV25-1 and TRBJ1-2; possibly TRBD1 for D (6 bases). The germline gives CDR1 MGHDK, CDR2 SYGVNS. V lost 6 bases and J 6 bases, leaving 14 bases between the germline ends. The CDR3 loop spans 13 amino acids. The CDR3 is CASSRPGDHGYTF. The CDR3 nucleotides read TGTGCCAGCAGCCGACCAGGGGATCATGGCTACACCTTC.